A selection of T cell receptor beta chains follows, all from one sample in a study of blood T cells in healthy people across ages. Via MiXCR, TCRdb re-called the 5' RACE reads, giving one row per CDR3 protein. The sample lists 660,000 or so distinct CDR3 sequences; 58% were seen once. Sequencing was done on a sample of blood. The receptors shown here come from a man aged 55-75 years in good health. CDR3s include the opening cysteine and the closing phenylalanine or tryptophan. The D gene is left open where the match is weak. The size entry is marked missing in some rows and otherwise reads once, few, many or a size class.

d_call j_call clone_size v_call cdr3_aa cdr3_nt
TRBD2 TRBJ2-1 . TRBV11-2 CASSFTSGGPYNEQFF TGTGCCAGCAGCTTCACTAGCGGGGGGCCTTACAATGAGCAGTTCTTC
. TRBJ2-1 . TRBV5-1 CASSLSTSPRGNEQFF TGCGCCAGCAGCTTGTCAACTAGCCCCCGTGGAAATGAGCAGTTCTTC
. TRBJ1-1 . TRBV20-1 CSARPRTGEAFF TGCAGTGCTAGACCTCGTACGGGTGAAGCTTTCTTT
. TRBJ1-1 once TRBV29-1 CSVGRTEAFF TGCAGCGTTGGACGCACTGAAGCTTTCTTT
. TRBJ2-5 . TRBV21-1 CASGTGDQEETQYF TGTGCCAGCGGTACGGGGGACCAAGAAGAGACCCAGTACTTC
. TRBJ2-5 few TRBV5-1 CASSLDTGIQETQYF TGCGCCAGCAGCTTGGACACAGGGATCCAAGAGACCCAGTACTTC
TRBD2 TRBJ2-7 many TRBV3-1 CASSQALLANYEQYF TGTGCCAGCAGCCAAGCGCTACTAGCGAACTACGAGCAGTACTTC
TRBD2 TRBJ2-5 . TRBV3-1 CASSQDSLAGPRETQYF TGTGCCAGCAGCCAAGATTCACTAGCGGGGCCTCGGGAGACCCAGTACTTC
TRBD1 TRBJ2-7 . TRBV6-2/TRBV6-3 CASRPTGSEQYF TGTGCCAGCAGGCCGACAGGGTCCGAGCAGTACTTC
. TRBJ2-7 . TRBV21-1 CASSRSHYLGTGLQSYEQYF TGTGCCAGCAGCAGATCCCACTATCTCGGGACGGGCCTACAATCCTACGAGCAGTACTTC
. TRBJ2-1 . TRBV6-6 CASRTTRDGGVNEQFF TGTGCCAGCAGGACGACCCGGGACGGTGGGGTCAATGAGCAGTTCTTC
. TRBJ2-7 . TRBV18 CASSPPGPTYEQYF TGTGCCAGCTCACCTCCGGGACCTACCTACGAGCAGTACTTC
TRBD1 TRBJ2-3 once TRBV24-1 CATSDTGTASTDTQYF TGTGCCACCAGCGACACCGGGACAGCTAGCACAGATACGCAGTATTTT
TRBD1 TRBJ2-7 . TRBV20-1 CSARDQWTGFYEQYF TGCAGTGCTAGAGATCAGTGGACAGGGTTCTACGAGCAGTACTTC
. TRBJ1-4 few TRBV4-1 CASSPGTLNEKLFF TGCGCCAGCAGCCCCGGGACACTGAATGAAAAACTGTTTTTT
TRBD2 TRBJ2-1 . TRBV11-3 CASSLGGTSGVREQFF TGTGCCAGCAGCTTAGGTGGGACTAGCGGGGTTCGGGAGCAGTTCTTC
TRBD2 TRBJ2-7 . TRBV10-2 CASSESASGGAFEQYF TGCGCCAGCAGTGAGAGTGCTAGCGGGGGGGCCTTCGAGCAGTACTTC
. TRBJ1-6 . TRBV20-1 CSARSVSLLASPLHF TGCAGTGCTCGATCGGTGTCCCTCCTCGCCTCACCCCTCCACTTT
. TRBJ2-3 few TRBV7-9 CASSQSDSLTDTQYF TGTGCCAGCAGCCAATCGGACAGTCTCACAGATACGCAGTATTTT
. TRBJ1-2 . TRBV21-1 CASRTDCFRKQDYGYTF TGTGCCAGCCGGACCGACTGCTTCCGAAAACAGGACTATGGCTACACCTTC
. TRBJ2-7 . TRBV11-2 CASSLSGSFYEQYF TGTGCCAGCAGCTTAAGCGGGTCCTTCTACGAGCAGTACTTC
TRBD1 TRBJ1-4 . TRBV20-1 CSARTGDGGEKLFF TGCAGTGCGAGAACAGGGGACGGTGGTGAAAAACTGTTTTTT
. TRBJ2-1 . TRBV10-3 CATEGPTKNEQFF TGTGCCACGGAGGGTCCTACGAAAAATGAGCAGTTCTTC
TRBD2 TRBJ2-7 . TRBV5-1 CASSTAGGTYEQYF TGCGCCAGCAGCACAGCGGGGGGAACCTACGAGCAGTACTTC
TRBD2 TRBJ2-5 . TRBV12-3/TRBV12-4 CASSAFTSGGSETQYF TGTGCCAGCAGTGCCTTCACTAGCGGGGGCAGTGAGACCCAGTACTTC
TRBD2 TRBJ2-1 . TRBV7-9 CASSFPTSAGDPYNEQFF TGTGCCAGCAGCTTCCCTACCTCCGCGGGGGACCCCTACAATGAGCAGTTCTTC
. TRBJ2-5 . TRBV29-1 CSVAWPRETQYF TGCAGCGTTGCATGGCCGAGGGAGACCCAGTACTTC
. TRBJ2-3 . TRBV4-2 CASSQEDRRIAGNSWTDTQYF TGTGCCAGCAGCCAAGAGGACCGCCGAATAGCAGGGAATTCTTGGACAGATACGCAGTATTTT
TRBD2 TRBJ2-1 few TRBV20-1 CSAFLAGGNEQFF TGCAGTGCCTTCTTAGCGGGGGGCAATGAGCAGTTCTTC
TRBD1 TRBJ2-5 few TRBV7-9 CASSLPLTGVLRETQYF TGTGCCAGCAGCTTACCCCTGACAGGGGTCCTTAGGGAGACCCAGTACTTC
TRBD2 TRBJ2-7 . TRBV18 CASSPSLAGGLSYEQYF TGTGCCAGCTCACCTTCCCTAGCGGGGGGTCTCTCCTACGAGCAGTACTTC
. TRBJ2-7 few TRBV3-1 CASSQTSGSYEQYF TGTGCCAGCAGTCAAACCAGCGGCTCCTACGAGCAGTACTTC
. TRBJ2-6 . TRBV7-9 CASSLGWMSGANVLTF TGTGCCAGCAGCTTAGGTTGGATGTCTGGGGCCAACGTCCTGACTTTC
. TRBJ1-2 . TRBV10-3 CAISDGGAGYGYTF TGTGCCATCAGTGATGGGGGCGCGGGCTATGGCTACACCTTC
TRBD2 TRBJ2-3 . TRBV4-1 CASSQEASGVYGTQYF TGCGCCAGCAGCCAAGAGGCCAGCGGGGTTTATGGTACGCAGTATTTT
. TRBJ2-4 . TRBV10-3 CAILKINDGAYEQYF TGTGCCATCCTCAAAATCAATGATGGAGCCTACGAGCAGTACTTT
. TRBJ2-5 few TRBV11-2 CASRAGTFTGETQYF TGTGCCAGCAGGGCAGGGACTTTCACCGGGGAGACCCAGTACTTC
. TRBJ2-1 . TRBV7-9 CASSPQGGNEQFF TGTGCCAGCAGCCCGCAGGGGGGCAATGAGCAGTTCTTC
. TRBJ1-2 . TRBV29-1 CSVEVQGLFNYGYTF TGCAGCGTTGAAGTCCAGGGACTCTTTAACTATGGCTACACCTTC
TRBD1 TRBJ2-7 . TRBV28 CASSSAGTDTYEQYF TGTGCCAGCAGTTCCGCCGGGACAGATACCTACGAGCAGTACTTC
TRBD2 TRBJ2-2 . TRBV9 CASSVRSGTSGGNTGELFF TGTGCCAGCAGCGTGAGGAGCGGGACTAGCGGGGGGAACACCGGGGAGCTGTTTTTT
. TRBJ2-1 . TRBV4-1 CASSQEPPDPSLVPSSYNGQFF TGCGCCAGCAGCCAAGAGCCTCCCGACCCCTCTCTAGTGCCTAGCTCCTACAATGGGCAGTTCTTC
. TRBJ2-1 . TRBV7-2 CASSLDYTSNEQFF TGTGCCAGCAGTTTAGATTATACCTCGAATGAGCAGTTCTTC
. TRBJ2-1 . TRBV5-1 CASSLQPRTGVDEQFF TGCGCCAGCAGCTTGCAGCCGAGAACGGGCGTCGATGAGCAGTTCTTC
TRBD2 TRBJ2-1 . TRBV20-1 CSAAGGPQFYNEQFF TGCAGTGCGGCGGGGGGGCCTCAGTTCTACAATGAGCAGTTCTTC
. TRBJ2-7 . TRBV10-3 CAISKQGYEQYF TGTGCCATCAGTAAACAGGGTTACGAGCAGTACTTC
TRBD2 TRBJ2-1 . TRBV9 CASSVTSDPNEQFF TGTGCCAGCAGCGTCACTAGCGACCCCAATGAGCAGTTCTTC
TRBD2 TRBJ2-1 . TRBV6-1 CASSEEAGGRYNEQFF TGTGCCAGCAGTGAAGAGGCGGGGGGGCGTTACAATGAGCAGTTCTTC
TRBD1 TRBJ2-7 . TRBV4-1 CASSPRTGGFEQYF TGCGCCAGCAGCCCCCGGACAGGGGGCTTCGAGCAGTACTTC
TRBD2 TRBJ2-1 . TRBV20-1 CSARDRPAGLAGAPFNEQFF TGCAGTGCTAGAGATAGGCCTGCGGGACTAGCGGGGGCCCCCTTCAATGAGCAGTTCTTC
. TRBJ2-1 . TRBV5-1 CASSLGRGGSSYNEQFF TGCGCCAGCAGCTTGGGGCGTGGGGGGAGCTCCTACAATGAGCAGTTCTTC
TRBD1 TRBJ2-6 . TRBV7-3 CASSTDRGSGANVLTF TGTGCCAGCAGCACGGACAGGGGCTCTGGGGCCAACGTCCTGACTTTC
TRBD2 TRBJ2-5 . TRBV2 CASSEAGTKETQYF TGTGCCAGCAGTGAAGCCGGGACTAAAGAGACCCAGTACTTC
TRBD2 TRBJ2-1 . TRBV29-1 CSAGLAGGDNEQFF TGCAGCGCCGGACTAGCGGGGGGTGACAATGAGCAGTTCTTC